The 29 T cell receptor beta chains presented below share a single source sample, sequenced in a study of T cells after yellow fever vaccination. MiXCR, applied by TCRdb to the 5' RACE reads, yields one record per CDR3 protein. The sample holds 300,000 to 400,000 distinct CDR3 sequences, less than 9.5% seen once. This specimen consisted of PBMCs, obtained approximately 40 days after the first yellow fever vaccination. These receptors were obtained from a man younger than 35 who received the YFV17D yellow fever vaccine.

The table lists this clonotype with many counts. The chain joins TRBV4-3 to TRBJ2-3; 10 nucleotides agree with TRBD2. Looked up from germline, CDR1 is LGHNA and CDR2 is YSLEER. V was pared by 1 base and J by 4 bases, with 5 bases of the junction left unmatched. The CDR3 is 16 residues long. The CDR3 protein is CASSQVASGGADTQYF. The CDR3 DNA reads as TGCGCCAGCAGCCAAGTGGCTAGCGGGGGCGCAGATACGCAGTATTTT.

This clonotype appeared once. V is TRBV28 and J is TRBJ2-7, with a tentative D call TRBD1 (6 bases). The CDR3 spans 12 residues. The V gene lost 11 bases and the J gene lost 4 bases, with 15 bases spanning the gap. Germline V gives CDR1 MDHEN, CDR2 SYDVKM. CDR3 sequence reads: CACAGDGYEQYF. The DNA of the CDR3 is TGTGCCTGTGCAGGGGATGGGTACGAGCAGTACTTC.

CDR3 DNA: TGTGCCAGCAGCCGAATAGCGGGGGAGATCAATGAGCAGTTCTTC. Its protein is CASSRIAGEINEQFF. The chain couples TRBV14 to TRBJ2-1, with 9 bases identical to TRBD2. In germline, CDR1 is SGHDN, CDR2 FVKESK. The junction had 7 bases not matched to a gene; V was cut back by 4 bases and J by 6 bases. This CDR3 is built from 15 residues.

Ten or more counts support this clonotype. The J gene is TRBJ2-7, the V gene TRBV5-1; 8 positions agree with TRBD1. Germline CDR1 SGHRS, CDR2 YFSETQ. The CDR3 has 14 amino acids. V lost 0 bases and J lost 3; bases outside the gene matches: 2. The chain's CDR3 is CASSLGGQVYEQYF. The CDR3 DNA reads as TGCGCCAGCAGCTTGGGGGGACAGGTCTACGAGCAGTACTTC.

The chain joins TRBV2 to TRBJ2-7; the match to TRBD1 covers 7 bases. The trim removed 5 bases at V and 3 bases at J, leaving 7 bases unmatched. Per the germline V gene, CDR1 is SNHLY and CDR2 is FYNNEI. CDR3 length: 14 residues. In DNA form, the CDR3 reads TGTGCCAGCAGTACGACGACAGGGAGCTACGAGCAGTACTTC. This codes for CASSTTTGSYEQYF. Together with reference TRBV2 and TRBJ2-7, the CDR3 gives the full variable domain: EPEVTQTPSHQVTQMGQEVILRCVPISNHLYFYWYRQILGQKVEFLVSFYNNEISEKSEIFDDQFSVERPDGSNFTLKIRSTKLEDSAMYFCASSTTTGSYEQYFGPGTRLTVT.

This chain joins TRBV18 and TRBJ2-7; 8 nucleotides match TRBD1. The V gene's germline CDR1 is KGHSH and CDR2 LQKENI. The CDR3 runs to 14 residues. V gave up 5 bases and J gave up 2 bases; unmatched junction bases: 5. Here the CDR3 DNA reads TGTGCCAGCTCAGTACAGGACAGGGCCTACGAGCAGTACTTC. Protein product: CASSVQDRAYEQYF.

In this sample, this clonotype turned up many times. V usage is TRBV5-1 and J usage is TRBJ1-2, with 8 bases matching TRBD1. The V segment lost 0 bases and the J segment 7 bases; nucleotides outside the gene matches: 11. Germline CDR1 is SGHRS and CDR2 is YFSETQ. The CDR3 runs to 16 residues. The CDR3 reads CASSLVAGQGYSGYTF. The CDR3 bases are TGCGCCAGCAGCTTGGTTGCCGGACAGGGTTATAGTGGCTACACCTTC.

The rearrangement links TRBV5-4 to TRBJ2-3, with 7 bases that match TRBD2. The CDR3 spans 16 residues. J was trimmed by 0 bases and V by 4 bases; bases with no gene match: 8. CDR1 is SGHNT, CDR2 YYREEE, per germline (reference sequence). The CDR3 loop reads CASSPRTGGSTDTQYF. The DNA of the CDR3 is TGTGCCAGCAGCCCACGGACGGGGGGTAGCACAGATACGCAGTATTTT.

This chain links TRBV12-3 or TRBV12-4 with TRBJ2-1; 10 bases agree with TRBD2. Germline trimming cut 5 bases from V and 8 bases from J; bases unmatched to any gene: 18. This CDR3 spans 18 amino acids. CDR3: CASSPGRASGGYRDEQFF. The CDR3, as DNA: TGTGCCAGCAGTCCCGGACGGGCTAGCGGGGGTTACAGGGATGAGCAGTTCTTC.

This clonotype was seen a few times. The CDR3 spells CASSQVAGGMNTEAFF. The CDR3 coding sequence is TGCGCCAGCAGCCAAGTCGCAGGAGGAATGAACACTGAAGCTTTCTTT. The gene calls are TRBV4-3 and TRBJ1-1; D uncertain. Germline V lookup: CDR1 LGHNA, CDR2 YSLEER. V lost 1 base to trimming and J lost 0 bases, with 12 bases between them. The CDR3 runs to 16 residues.

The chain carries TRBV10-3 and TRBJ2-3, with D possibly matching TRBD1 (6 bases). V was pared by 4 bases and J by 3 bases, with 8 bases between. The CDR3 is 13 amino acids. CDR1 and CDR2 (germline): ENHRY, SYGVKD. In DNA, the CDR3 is TGTGCCATCAGTGGACAGGTAACAGATACGCAGTATTTT. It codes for CAISGQVTDTQYF.

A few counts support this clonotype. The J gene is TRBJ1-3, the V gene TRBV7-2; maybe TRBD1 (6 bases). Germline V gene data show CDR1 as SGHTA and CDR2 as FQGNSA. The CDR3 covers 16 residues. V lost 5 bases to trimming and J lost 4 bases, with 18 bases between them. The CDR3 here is CASSRRWGAAGNTIYF. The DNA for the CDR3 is TGTGCCAGCAGCCGCAGGTGGGGGGCAGCGGGAAACACCATATATTTT. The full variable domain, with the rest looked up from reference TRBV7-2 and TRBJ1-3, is GAGVSQSPSNKVTEKGKDVELRCDPISGHTALYWYRQSLGQGLEFLIYFQGNSAPDKSGLPSDRFSAERTGGSVSTLTIQRTQQEDSAVYLCASSRRWGAAGNTIYFGEGSWLTVV.

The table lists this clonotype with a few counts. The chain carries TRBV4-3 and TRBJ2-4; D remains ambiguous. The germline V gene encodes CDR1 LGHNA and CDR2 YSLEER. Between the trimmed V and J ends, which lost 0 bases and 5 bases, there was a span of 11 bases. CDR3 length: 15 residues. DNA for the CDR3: TGCGCCAGCAGCCAAGATCCTGGACCCCAAAACATTCAGTACTTC. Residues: CASSQDPGPQNIQYF.

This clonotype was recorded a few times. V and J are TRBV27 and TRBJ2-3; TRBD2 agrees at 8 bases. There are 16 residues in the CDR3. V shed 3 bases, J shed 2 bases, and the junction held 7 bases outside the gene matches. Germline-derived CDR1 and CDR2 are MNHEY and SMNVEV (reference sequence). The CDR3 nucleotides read TGTGCCAGCAGTTTCTTTGCGGGGGGCCCCACAGATACGCAGTATTTT. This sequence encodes CASSFFAGGPTDTQYF.

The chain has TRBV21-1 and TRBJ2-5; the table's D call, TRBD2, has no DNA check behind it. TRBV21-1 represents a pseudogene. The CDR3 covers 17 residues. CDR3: CASSKEGTSVIQETQYF. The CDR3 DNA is TGTGCCAGCAGCAAGGAGGGGACTAGCGTGATCCAAGAGACCCAGTACTTC.

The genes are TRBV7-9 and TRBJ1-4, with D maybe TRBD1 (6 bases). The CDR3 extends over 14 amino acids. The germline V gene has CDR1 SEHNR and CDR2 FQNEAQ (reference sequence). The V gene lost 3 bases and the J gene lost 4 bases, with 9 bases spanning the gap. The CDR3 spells CASSFGQSNEKLFF. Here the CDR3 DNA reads TGTGCCAGCAGCTTCGGACAGAGTAATGAAAAACTGTTTTTT.

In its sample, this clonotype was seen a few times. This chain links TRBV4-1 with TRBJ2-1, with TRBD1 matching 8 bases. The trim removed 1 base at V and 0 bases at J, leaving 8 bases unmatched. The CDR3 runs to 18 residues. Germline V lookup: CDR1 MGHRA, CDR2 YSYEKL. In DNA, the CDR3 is TGCGCCAGCAGCCAAGTTGCAGGAGGGACAGGCTCCTACAATGAGCAGTTCTTC. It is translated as CASSQVAGGTGSYNEQFF.

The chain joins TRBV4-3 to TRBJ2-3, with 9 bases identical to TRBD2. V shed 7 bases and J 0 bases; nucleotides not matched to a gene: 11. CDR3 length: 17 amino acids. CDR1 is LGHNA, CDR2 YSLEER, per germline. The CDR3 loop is CASTPTRLAVSTDTQYF. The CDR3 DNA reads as TGCGCCAGCACCCCTACCAGACTAGCGGTCAGCACAGATACGCAGTATTTT.

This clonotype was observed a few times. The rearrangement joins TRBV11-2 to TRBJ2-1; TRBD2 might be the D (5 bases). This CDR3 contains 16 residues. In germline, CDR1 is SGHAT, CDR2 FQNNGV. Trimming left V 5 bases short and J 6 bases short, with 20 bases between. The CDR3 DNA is TGTGCCAGCAGCCTTCGGACTTTCCCTCCAGGCAATGAGCAGTTCTTC. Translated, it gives CASSLRTFPPGNEQFF. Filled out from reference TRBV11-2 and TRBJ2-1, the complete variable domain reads EAGVAQSPRYKIIEKRQSVAFWCNPISGHATLYWYQQILGQGPKLLIQFQNNGVVDDSQLPKDRFSAERLKGVDSTLKIQPAKLEDSAVYLCASSLRTFPPGNEQFFGPGTRLTVL.

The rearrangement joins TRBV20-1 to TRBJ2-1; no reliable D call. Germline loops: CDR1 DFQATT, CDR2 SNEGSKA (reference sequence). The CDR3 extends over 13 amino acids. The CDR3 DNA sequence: TGCACCTCCAGTAGCATCGCGGTGGGTGAGCAGTTCTTC. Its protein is CTSSSIAVGEQFF.

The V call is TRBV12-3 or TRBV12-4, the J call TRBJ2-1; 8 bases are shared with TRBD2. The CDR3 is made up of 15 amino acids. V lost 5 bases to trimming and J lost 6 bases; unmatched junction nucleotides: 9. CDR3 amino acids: CASSLIRGGRNEQFF. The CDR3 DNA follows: TGTGCCAGCAGTCTAATACGGGGGGGACGCAATGAGCAGTTCTTC.

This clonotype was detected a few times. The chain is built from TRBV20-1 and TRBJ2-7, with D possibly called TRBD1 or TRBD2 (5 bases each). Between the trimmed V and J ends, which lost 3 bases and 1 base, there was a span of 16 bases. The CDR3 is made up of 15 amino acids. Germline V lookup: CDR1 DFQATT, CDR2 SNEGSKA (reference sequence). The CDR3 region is CSASSLGEISYEQYF. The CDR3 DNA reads TGCAGTGCTAGTTCCTTGGGGGAAATATCCTACGAGCAGTACTTC.

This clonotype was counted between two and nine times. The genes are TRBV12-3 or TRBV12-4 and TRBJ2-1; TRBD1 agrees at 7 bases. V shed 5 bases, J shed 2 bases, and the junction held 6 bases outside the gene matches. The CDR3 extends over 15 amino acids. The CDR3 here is CASSPRTGPYNEQFF. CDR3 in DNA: TGTGCCAGCAGTCCTCGGACAGGCCCCTACAATGAGCAGTTCTTC.

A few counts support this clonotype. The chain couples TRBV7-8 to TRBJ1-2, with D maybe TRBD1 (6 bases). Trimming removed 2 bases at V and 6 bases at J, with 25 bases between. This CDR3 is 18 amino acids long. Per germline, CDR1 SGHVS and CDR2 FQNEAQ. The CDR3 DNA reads TGTGCCAGCAGCTTACGAGTCAGAAGTGAACTTAGGGGGGATGGCTACACCTTC. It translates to CASSLRVRSELRGDGYTF.

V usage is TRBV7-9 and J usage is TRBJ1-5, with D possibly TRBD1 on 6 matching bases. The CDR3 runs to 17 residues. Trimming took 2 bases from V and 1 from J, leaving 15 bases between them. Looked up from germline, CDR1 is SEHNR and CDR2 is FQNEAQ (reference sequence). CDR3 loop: CASSLSAGHPSNQPQHF. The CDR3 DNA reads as TGTGCCAGCAGCTTATCTGCGGGACACCCGAGCAATCAGCCCCAGCATTTT.

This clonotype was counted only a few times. The CDR3 loop is CASSLSLGQGVNEQFF. In nucleotides, the CDR3 is TGTGCCAGCAGTTTAAGTTTGGGACAGGGTGTCAATGAGCAGTTCTTC. V usage is TRBV12-3 or TRBV12-4 and J usage is TRBJ2-1; TRBD1 aligns across 9 bases. This CDR3 has 16 amino acids. V lost 2 bases and J lost 6; bases outside the gene matches: 8.

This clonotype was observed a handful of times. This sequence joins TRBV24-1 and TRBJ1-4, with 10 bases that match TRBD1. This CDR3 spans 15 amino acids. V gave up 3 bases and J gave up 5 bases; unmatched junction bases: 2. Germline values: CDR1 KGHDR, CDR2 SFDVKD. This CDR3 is CATSDPGQGNEKLFF. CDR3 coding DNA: TGTGCCACCAGTGATCCGGGACAGGGGAATGAAAAACTGTTTTTT.

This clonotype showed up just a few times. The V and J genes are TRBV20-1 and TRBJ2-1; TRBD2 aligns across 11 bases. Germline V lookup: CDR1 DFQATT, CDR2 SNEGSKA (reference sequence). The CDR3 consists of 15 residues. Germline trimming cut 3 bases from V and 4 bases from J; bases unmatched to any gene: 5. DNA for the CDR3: TGCAGTGCTAGGTTAGCGGGGGGGCCATACAATGAGCAGTTCTTC. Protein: CSARLAGGPYNEQFF.

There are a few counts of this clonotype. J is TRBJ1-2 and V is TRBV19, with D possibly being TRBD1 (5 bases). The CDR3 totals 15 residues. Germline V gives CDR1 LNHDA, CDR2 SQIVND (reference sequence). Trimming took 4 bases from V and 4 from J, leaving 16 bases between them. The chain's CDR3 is CASSTTGRWVYGYTF. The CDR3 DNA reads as TGTGCCAGTAGTACCACGGGACGGTGGGTCTATGGCTACACCTTC.